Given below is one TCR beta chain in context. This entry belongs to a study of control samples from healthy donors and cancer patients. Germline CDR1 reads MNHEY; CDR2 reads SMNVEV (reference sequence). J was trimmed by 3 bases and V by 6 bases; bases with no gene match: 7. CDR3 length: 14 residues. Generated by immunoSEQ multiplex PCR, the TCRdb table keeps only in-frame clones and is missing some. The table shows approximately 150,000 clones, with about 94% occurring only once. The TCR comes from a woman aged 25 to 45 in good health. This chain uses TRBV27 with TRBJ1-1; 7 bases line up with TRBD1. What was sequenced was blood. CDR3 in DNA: TGTGCCAGCAGGACCAGGGGGGCGTACACTGAAGCTTTCTTT. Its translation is CASRTRGAYTEAFF.